Below, one T cell receptor beta chain is given with its context. Its antigen target is currently unknown. No clone much larger than this one lies a single base away; base qualities are absent. A distance of 15 bases separates the germline ends of V and J, which lose 4 bases and 2 bases respectively. The CDR3 covers 16 residues, taking in both the cysteine and the phenylalanine. Only the CDR3 DNA stays, 48 bases, in frame from base 1. CDR1 and CDR2 are drawn from the germline V gene: SGDLS, YYNGEE. The CDR3 regions of human TCRbeta chains were analyzed by immunosequencing. For the original study's pipeline: TCRs in the repertoires were compared against a reference library of SARS-CoV-2-specific TCRs that had been generated with the MIRA antigen-specificity platform. Breadth meant the fraction of unique TCRs that were SARS-CoV-2-associated, whereas depth meant the fraction of total T cells that were SARS-CoV-2-associated. Using the MIRA data, each spike-specific TCR was assigned both to the spike region to which the TCR was reactive and to a CD4 or CD8 class. Log10-transformed breadth and depth values were compared by one-way ANOVA with Sidak's multiple comparisons tests. In TCRdb, the immuneACCESS table is reduced to in-frame sequences with V and J assigned. These tables do not hold every clone; where another copy was compared, an unresolved V gene accounts for under half, and the others remain unexplained. V and J calls and clone size are given by that table; D and trimming were obtained from the DNA. For this sample the table gives around 130,000 clones, of which roughly 93% were detected only once. 2.5% to 4% of the sample lies in the top ten.

These data belong to a study of T cell responses to AZD1222 COVID-19 vaccine (dated by TCRdb to about 2021). Looking at the study overall: AZD1222 recipients with second doses at about 4 weeks or about 12 weeks were pooled, because spike-specific TCR depth and breadth did not differ between schedules. TCR sequencing covered 230 or so trial participants: 200 to 220 given two doses of AZD1222 and about 26 given two doses of MenACWY control vaccine. Trial participants were enrolled into age subgroups of 18-55, 56-69 and 70-plus years, which contained about 150, 27 and 61 TCR-sequenced participants, respectively.

Taken with the paper, the label for time point translates to: baseline before first vaccination. The vaccinee samples were drawn from two UK trials, COV001 and COV002, one of which was a single-blind randomized controlled phase 2/3 trial testing AZD1222 (ChAdOx1 nCoV-19) in healthy adults. For TCRbeta chain sequencing, PBMC samples from trial participants were taken at day 0 and at day 28 after the second dose. General findings and caveats noted by the study authors: Because no day 14 peak-response samples were available, the repertoires could be characterized only after the peak T cell response. After two AZD1222 doses, spike-specific TCR breadth and depth were significantly higher than at day 0 and than in MenACWY recipients. The 56-69-year group was small, and its depth increase did not reach significance, likely because of low power. Participants were mostly white British, with more females than males. The authors suggested clonal diversity may have been underestimated. Reportedly, almost half of the unique spike-specific TCRs recognized epitopes lying outside the regions that are mutated in the B.1.351 and B.1.1.7 variants. The whole spike protein was spanned by vaccine-associated CD4 TCRs, and dominant responses were seen in regions 160-218 and 743-854. Conclusions about previously exposed vaccinees are limited because only a handful of AZD1222 recipients were SARS-CoV-2 seropositive at baseline.

The specimen was peripheral blood, collected on day 0 of AZD1222 vaccination. The TCR comes from an adult in good health. The chain couples TRBV9 to TRBJ2-2; TRBD1 is a possible D gene, resting on 6 matching bases. The CDR3 corresponds to CASSLWTGTNTGELFF. The DNA sequence is TGTGCCAGCAGCCTCTGGACTGGGACAAACACCGGGGAGCTGTTTTTT. The CDR3 plus the reference TRBV9 and TRBJ2-2 genes for the other parts give the full variable domain: DSGVTQTPKHLITATGQRVTLRCSPRSGDLSVYWYQQSLDQGLQFLIQYYNGEERAKGNILERFSAQQFPDLHSELNLSSLELGDSALYFCASSLWTGTNTGELFFGEGSRLTVL.